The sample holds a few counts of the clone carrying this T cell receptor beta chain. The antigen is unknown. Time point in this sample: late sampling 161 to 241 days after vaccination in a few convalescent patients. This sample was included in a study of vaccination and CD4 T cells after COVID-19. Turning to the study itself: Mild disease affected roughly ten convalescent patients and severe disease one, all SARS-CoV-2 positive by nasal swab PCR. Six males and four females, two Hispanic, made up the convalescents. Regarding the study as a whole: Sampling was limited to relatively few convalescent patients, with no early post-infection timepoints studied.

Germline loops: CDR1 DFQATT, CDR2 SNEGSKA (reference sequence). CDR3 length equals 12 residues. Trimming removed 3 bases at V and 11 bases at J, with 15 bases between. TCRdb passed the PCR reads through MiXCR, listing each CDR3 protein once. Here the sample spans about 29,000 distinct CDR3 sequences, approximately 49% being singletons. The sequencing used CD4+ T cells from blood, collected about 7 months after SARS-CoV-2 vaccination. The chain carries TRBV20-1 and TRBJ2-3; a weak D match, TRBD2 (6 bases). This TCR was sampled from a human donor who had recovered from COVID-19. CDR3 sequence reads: CSARPREVGQYF. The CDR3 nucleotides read TGCAGTGCTAGGCCTAGGGAGGTGGGGCAGTATTTT.